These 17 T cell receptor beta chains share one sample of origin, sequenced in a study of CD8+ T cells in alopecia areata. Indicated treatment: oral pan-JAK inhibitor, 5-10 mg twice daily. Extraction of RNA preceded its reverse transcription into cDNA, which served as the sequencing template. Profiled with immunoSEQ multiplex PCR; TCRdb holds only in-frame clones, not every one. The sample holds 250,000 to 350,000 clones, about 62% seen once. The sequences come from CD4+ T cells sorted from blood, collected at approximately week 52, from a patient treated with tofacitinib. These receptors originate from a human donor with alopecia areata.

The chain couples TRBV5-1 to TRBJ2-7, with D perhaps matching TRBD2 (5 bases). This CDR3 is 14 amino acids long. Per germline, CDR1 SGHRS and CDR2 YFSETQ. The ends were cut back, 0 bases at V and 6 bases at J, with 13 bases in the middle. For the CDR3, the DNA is TGCGCCAGCAGCTTGGCCCCGTCCGAGGGCGAGCAGTACTTC. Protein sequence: CASSLAPSEGEQYF.

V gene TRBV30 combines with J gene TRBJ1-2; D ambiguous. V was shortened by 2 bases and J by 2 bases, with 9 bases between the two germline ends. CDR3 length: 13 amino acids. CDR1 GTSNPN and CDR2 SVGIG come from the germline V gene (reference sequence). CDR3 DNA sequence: TGTGCCTGGAGTCCCGGGCCCAACTATGGCTACACCTTC. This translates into CAWSPGPNYGYTF.

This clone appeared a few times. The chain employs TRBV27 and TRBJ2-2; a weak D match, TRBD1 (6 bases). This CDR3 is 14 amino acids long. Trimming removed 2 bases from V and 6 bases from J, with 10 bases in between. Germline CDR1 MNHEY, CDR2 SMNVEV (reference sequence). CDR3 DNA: TGTGCCAGCAGTTTAAGACAGGAATCCGGGGAGCTGTTTTTT. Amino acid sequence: CASSLRQESGELFF.

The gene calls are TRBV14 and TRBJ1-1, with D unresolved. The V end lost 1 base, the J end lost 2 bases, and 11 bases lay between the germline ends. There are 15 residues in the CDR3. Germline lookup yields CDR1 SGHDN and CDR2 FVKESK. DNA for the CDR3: TGTGCCAGCAGCCAAGTCGGTCGGCCTAACACTGAAGCTTTCTTT. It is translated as CASSQVGRPNTEAFF.

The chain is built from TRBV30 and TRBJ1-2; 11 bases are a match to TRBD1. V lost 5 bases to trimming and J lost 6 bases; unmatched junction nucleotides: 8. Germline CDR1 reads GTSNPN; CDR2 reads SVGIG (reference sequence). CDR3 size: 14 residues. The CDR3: CAWGQGAMSDGYTF. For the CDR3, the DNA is TGTGCCTGGGGACAGGGGGCGATGTCGGATGGCTACACCTTC.

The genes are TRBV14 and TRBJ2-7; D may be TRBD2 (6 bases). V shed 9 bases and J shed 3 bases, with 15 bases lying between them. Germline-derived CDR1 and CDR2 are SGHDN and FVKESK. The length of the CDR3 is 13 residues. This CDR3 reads CASRVGGSYEQYF. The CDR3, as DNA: TGTGCCAGTCGGGTCGGGGGAAGCTACGAGCAGTACTTC.

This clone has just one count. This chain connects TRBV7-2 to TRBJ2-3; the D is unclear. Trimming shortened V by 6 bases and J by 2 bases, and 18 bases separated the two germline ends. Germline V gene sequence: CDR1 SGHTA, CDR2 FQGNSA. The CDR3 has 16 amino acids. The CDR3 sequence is CASSFQSGRNTDTQYF. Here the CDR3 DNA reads TGTGCCAGCAGTTTTCAGTCAGGCCGAAACACAGATACGCAGTATTTT.

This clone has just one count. CDR3 sequence reads: CATSRYAAGLSEKLFF. The CDR3 DNA sequence: TGTGCCACCAGCAGATACGCTGCAGGGCTAAGTGAAAAACTGTTTTTT. The chain links TRBV15 to TRBJ1-4; maybe TRBD1 (5 bases). CDR3 length equals 16 residues. Trimming took off 2 bases at V and 7 bases at J, with 17 bases between the two ends. Germline CDR1 LNHNV, CDR2 YYDKDF (reference sequence).

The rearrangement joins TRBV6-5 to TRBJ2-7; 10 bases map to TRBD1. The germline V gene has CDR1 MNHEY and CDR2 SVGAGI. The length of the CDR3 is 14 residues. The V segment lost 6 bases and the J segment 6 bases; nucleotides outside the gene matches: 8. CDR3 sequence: CASSPGQGPSEQYF. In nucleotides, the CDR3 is TGTGCCAGCAGCCCGGGACAGGGGCCAAGCGAGCAGTACTTC.

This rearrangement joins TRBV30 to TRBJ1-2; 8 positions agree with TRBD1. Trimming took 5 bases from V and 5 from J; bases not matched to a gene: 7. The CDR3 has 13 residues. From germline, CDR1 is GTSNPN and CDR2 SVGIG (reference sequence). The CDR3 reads CAWLIDRGYGYTF. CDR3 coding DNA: TGTGCCTGGTTAATTGACAGGGGTTATGGCTACACCTTC.

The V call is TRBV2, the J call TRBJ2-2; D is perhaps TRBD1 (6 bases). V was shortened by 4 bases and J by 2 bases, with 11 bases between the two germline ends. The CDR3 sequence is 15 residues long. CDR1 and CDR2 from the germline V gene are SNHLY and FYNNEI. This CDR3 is CASSVDRTNTGELFF. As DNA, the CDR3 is TGTGCCAGCAGTGTGGACAGAACCAACACCGGGGAGCTGTTTTTT.

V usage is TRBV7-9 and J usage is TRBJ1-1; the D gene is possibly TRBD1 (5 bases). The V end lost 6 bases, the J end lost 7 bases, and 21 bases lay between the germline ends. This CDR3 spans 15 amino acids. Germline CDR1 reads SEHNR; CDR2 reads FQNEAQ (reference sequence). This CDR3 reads CASSHDLGGAFEAFF. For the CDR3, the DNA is TGTGCCAGCAGTCATGATCTGGGAGGGGCCTTTGAAGCTTTCTTT.

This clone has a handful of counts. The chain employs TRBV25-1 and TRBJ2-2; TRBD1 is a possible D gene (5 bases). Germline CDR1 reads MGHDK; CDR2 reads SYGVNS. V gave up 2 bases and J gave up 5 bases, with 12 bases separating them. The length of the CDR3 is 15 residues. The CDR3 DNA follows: TGTGCCAGCAGTGAAGCGACAGTTTTTACCGGGGAGCTGTTTTTT. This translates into CASSEATVFTGELFF.

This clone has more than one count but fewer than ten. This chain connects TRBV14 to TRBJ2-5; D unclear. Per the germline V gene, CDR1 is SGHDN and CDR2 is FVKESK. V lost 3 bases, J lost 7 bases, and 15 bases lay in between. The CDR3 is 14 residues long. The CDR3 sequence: CASSHDITVRTQYF. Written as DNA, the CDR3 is TGTGCCAGCAGCCACGACATCACAGTCAGGACCCAGTACTTC.

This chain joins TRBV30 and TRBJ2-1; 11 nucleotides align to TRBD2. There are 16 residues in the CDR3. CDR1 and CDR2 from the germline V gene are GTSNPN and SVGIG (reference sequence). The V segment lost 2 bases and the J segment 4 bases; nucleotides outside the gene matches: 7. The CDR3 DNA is TGTGCCTGGAGTCGGGCCGGGACTAGCGGTTACAATGAGCAGTTCTTC. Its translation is CAWSRAGTSGYNEQFF.

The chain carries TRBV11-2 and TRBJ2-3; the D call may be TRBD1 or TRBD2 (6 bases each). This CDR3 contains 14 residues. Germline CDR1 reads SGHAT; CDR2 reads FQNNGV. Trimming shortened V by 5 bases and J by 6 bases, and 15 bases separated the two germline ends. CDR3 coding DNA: TGTGCCAGCAGCGCTGGGGGGCCCACGGATACGCAGTATTTT. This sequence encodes CASSAGGPTDTQYF.

CDR3 sequence: CASSGTSGGNLETQYF. CDR3 nucleotide sequence: TGCGCCAGCAGCGGGACTAGCGGGGGTAATCTGGAGACCCAGTACTTC. This rearrangement joins TRBV5-1 to TRBJ2-5, with TRBD2 matching 14 bases. V lost 4 bases, J lost 5 bases, and 7 bases stayed unmatched. The CDR3 is 16 amino acids. CDR1 and CDR2 (germline): SGHRS, YFSETQ.